Given below is one T cell receptor (beta chain) in context. Its specificity is not known. The data belong to a study of beta chain features in type 1 diabetes. Per germline, CDR1 LNHNV and CDR2 YYDKDF (reference sequence). V lost 0 bases, J lost 6 bases, and 12 bases stayed unmatched. The CDR3 extends over 18 amino acids. General study findings and limits: Any HLA type influence on TCRB rearrangement was left unresolved here. All four CD4+ subsets from Type 1 diabetes patients carried moderately but significantly shorter TCRB CDR3s. There was a possibility that cDNA sequencing over-represented cells with high TCR expression.

The authors reverse transcribed all of the isolated RNA, so sequencing captured expressed TCRB transcripts. Sequenced naive, central memory and regulatory T cell samples produced an average of roughly 3.5 million reads. Assay used: immunoSEQ multiplex PCR; TCRdb lists only in-frame clones, some missing. The table records hundreds of thousands of clones, 15% to 20% of them present only once. This rearrangement joins TRBV15 to TRBJ2-1; TRBD2 matches at 9 bases. The receptor was isolated from a woman under 30 in good health. Sequencing was carried out using naive CD4+ T cells from blood. In DNA, the CDR3 is TGTGCCACCAGCAGAGATTGGGCGGGAGGGCCAATCGTCAATGAGCAGTTCTTC. Encoded protein: CATSRDWAGGPIVNEQFF.